This T cell receptor beta chain is from a study of blood T cells in healthy people across ages. As for this clonotype: A read error may explain this, as a much larger clone is one base away.

Sample-barcoded 5' priming and a J-beta primer mix drove a second PCR of about 6 to 12 cycles. Every individual sample yielded 2.5 million or more paired-end reads (each containing CDR3). MiXCR, applied by TCRdb to the 5' RACE reads, yields one record per CDR3 protein. Here the sample spans 500,000 to 700,000 distinct CDR3 sequences, approximately 30% being singletons. The germline CDR1 and CDR2 sequences are GTSNPN and SVGIG (reference sequence). J gave up 8 bases and V 3 bases, and 4 bases lay outside the gene matches. This CDR3 spans 13 amino acids. Sequenced input: blood. The chain is built from TRBV30 and TRBJ1-6; TRBD1 matches at 7 bases. The source of this sequence is an elderly woman in good health. This CDR3 reads CAWRDRSDSPLHF. Written as DNA, the CDR3 is TGTGCCTGGAGGGACAGGTCAGATTCACCCCTCCACTTT.